These 32 T cell receptor beta chains came from one sample sequenced in a study of cytomegalovirus exposure and HLA in healthy donors (dated by TCRdb to between 2016 and 2019). Preparation of the library involved the immunoSEQ multiplex PCR assay. A mixture of 60 forward primers for TCR Vbeta segments and 13 reverse primers for TCR Jbeta segments was used in the multiplex PCR. Imported from immuneACCESS, the table was reduced by TCRdb to in-frame sequences with V and J called. These copies leave out some clones; in studies compared against another copy, an unresolved V gene accounts for under half, and the cause of the remainder is not known. For this sample the table gives approximately 86,000 clones, of which more than 65% were detected only once. The top ten constitute 8.2% of the sample. Input material: PBMCs. These receptors originate from a man in his sixties in good health and CMV-seronegative.

V is TRBV29-1 and J is TRBJ1-6, with D possibly being TRBD1 (5 bases). Germline V gene sequence: CDR1 SQVTM, CDR2 ANQGSEA. This CDR3 has 13 residues. V shed 2 bases and J shed 9 bases, with 11 bases lying between them. The CDR3 DNA reads TGCAGCGTTGAACAGGGTCGTGGTTCACCCCTCCACTTT. Protein sequence: CSVEQGRGSPLHF.

This clone was observed a handful of times. The rearrangement links TRBV29-1 to TRBJ2-5; 9 bases line up with TRBD2. Trimming cost V 6 bases and J 5 bases; bases outside gene matches: 7. Germline V lookup: CDR1 SQVTM, CDR2 ANQGSEA. The CDR3 consists of 13 residues. The CDR3 nucleotides are TGCAGCGTCGCGGGACTAGCTGGCGAGACCCAGTACTTC. This sequence encodes CSVAGLAGETQYF.

The V gene is TRBV10-1, the J gene TRBJ2-1, with 10 nucleotides matching TRBD1. The CDR3 extends over 16 amino acids. CDR1 is WNHNN, CDR2 SYGVQD, per germline (reference sequence). Trimming took 0 bases from V and 10 from J; bases not matched to a gene: 9. In nucleotides, the CDR3 is TGCGCCAGCAGTGAGTCGAGTGGACAGGGGGTTGGGGAGCAGTTCTTC. It translates to CASSESSGQGVGEQFF.

This sequence joins TRBV7-2 and TRBJ2-1; D call uncertain. In germline, CDR1 is SGHTA, CDR2 FQGNSA. CDR3 length: 12 residues. V was pared by 2 bases and J by 10 bases, with 9 bases between. The DNA for the CDR3 is TGTGCCAGCAGCTTATTGGCCTGGGAGCAGTTCTTC. This sequence encodes CASSLLAWEQFF.

The rearrangement uses TRBV19 and TRBJ2-2, with D maybe TRBD2 (5 bases). V lost 3 bases and J lost 8, with 13 bases in between. Per germline, CDR1 LNHDA and CDR2 SQIVND (reference sequence). The CDR3 covers 14 residues. DNA for the CDR3: TGTGCCAGTAGTATGACCCGGGATTCGGGGGAGCTGTTTTTT. Its translation: CASSMTRDSGELFF.

Written as DNA, the CDR3 is TGTGCCAGCAGTGACCCTGATACGCAGTATTTT. This encodes CASSDPDTQYF. The chain couples TRBV2 to TRBJ2-3; D remains unclear. The CDR3 has 11 amino acids. Per the germline V gene, CDR1 is SNHLY and CDR2 is FYNNEI. V was shortened by 3 bases and J by 6 bases, with 4 bases between the two germline ends.

The genes are TRBV18 and TRBJ1-5; D uncertain. Trimming took off 3 bases at V and 4 bases at J, with 7 bases between the two ends. The V gene's germline CDR1 is KGHSH and CDR2 LQKENI. The CDR3 has 13 residues. CDR3 nucleotide sequence: TGTGCCAGCTCACCCGGAGGGAATCAGCCCCAGCATTTT. Encoded protein: CASSPGGNQPQHF.

This clone was seen a handful of times. This sequence joins TRBV5-4 and TRBJ1-2, with D unclear. The CDR3 sequence is 15 residues long. Trimming pared 0 bases from V and 8 bases from J, leaving 17 bases between. Germline assignment: CDR1 SGHNT and CDR2 YYREEE (reference sequence). This chain's CDR3 is CASSLESAPPEGYTF. The CDR3 DNA reads TGTGCCAGCAGCTTGGAGAGCGCCCCGCCGGAAGGCTACACCTTC.

This clone occurred a few times. The chain uses TRBV5-3 and TRBJ2-5; D unclear. TRBV5-3 is an ORF, with its function uncertain. The CDR3 is 12 residues long. The V gene lost 9 bases and the J gene lost 2 bases, with 11 bases spanning the gap. CDR3 region: CATLIGQETQYF. CDR3 coding DNA: TGTGCCACCCTGATCGGGCAAGAGACCCAGTACTTC.

The rearrangement links TRBV5-4 to TRBJ2-7; 7 bases fit TRBD1. Germline V gene sequence: CDR1 SGHNT, CDR2 YYREEE (reference sequence). V gave up 3 bases and J gave up 5 bases; unmatched junction bases: 8. The CDR3 contains 14 residues. The CDR3 DNA reads TGTGCCAGCAGCTCAACAGGGGCGAGGGACGAGCAGTACTTC. This sequence encodes CASSSTGARDEQYF.

The rearrangement uses TRBV11-3 and TRBJ1-1, with D perhaps TRBD1 (5 bases). Germline V gene lookup returns CDR1 SGHNT and CDR2 YENEEA. The CDR3 has 14 amino acids. Trimming took 5 bases from V and 1 from J, leaving 11 bases between them. This CDR3 reads CASSAAGENTEAFF. The CDR3 bases are TGTGCCAGCAGCGCAGCGGGGGAGAACACTGAAGCTTTCTTT.

In DNA form, the CDR3 reads TGTGCCAGCAGCGCTGGTGGGACTAGCGGGGGGCCGGGTAATGAGCAGTTCTTC. It encodes CASSAGGTSGGPGNEQFF. This chain connects TRBV9 to TRBJ2-1, with 15 positions matching TRBD2. CDR1 is SGDLS, CDR2 YYNGEE, per germline. V shed 3 bases and J 7 bases; nucleotides not matched to a gene: 11. The CDR3 sequence is 18 residues long.

The chain couples TRBV6-6 to TRBJ1-5; D is possibly TRBD1 (6 bases). CDR1 MNHNY and CDR2 SVGAGI come from the germline V gene (reference sequence). The CDR3 loop spans 13 amino acids. V gave up 6 bases and J gave up 7 bases, with 13 bases separating them. This chain's CDR3 is CASSRGTLQPQHF. The CDR3 nucleotides are TGTGCCAGCAGCAGAGGGACACTGCAGCCCCAGCATTTT.

The chain couples TRBV5-5 to TRBJ2-1; no definite D call. V lost 1 base, J lost 7 bases, and 12 bases lay in between. The CDR3 is made up of 14 amino acids. Germline CDR1 SGHKS, CDR2 YYEKEE (reference sequence). The CDR3 region has the DNA TGTGCCAGCAGCTTGCTTCTCCAGACAAATGAGCAGTTCTTC. This codes for CASSLLLQTNEQFF. Complete variable domain (other parts from reference TRBV5-5 and TRBJ2-1): DAGVTQSPTHLIKTRGQQVTLRCSPISGHKSVSWYQQVLGQGPQFIFQYYEKEERGRGNFPDRFSARQFPNYSSELNVNALLLGDSALYLCASSLLLQTNEQFFGPGTRLTVL.

This chain links TRBV7-6 with TRBJ2-2; 8 positions match TRBD1. V dropped 5 bases and J dropped 3; count of bases not matched to a gene: 5. The CDR3 has 15 residues. Germline V CDR1 and CDR2: SGHVS, FNYEAQ. CDR3 residues: CASSVGQGHTGELFF. CDR3 nucleotides: TGTGCCAGCAGCGTCGGACAGGGTCACACCGGGGAGCTGTTTTTT.

Notes on this clone: Other DNA sequences in this specimen translate into the identical CDR3. The chain uses TRBV28 and TRBJ2-7, with D perhaps TRBD2 (6 bases). Trimming pared 3 bases from V and 3 bases from J, leaving 12 bases between. Germline V gene lookup returns CDR1 MDHEN and CDR2 SYDVKM. The CDR3 extends over 14 amino acids. The DNA for the CDR3 is TGTGCCAGCAGTTTCCCGGGAGATTACTACGAGCAGTACTTC. Its protein is CASSFPGDYYEQYF. Full variable domain (rest looked up from reference TRBV28 and TRBJ2-7): DVKVTQSSRYLVKRTGEKVFLECVQDMDHENMFWYRQDPGLGLRLIYFSYDVKMKEKGDIPEGYSVSREKKERFSLILESASTNQTSMYLCASSFPGDYYEQYFGPGTRLTVT.

The gene calls are TRBV29-1 and TRBJ2-1, with a tentative D call TRBD1 (6 bases). Germline CDR1 SQVTM, CDR2 ANQGSEA. Deletions cut 6 bases from V and 6 bases from J, with 12 bases between. The CDR3 covers 12 residues. CDR3 coding DNA: TGCAGCGTCCGGGACACCCGCAATGAGCAGTTCTTC. Its protein is CSVRDTRNEQFF.

The genes are TRBV19 and TRBJ2-1; 7 positions match TRBD2. CDR3 length: 14 amino acids. Germline V gene sequence: CDR1 LNHDA, CDR2 SQIVND (reference sequence). V shed 5 bases, J shed 14 bases, and the junction held 15 bases outside the gene matches. The DNA of the CDR3 is TGTGCCAGTAGTGCTCAGACTAGCAGGAGAGAAGAGTTCTTC. This sequence encodes CASSAQTSRREEFF.

The rearrangement links TRBV10-2 to TRBJ2-7; 10 bases agree with TRBD1. This CDR3 comprises 18 residues. The germline V gene has CDR1 WSHSY and CDR2 SAAADI. V was pared by 5 bases and J by 5 bases, with 18 bases of the junction left unmatched. CDR3 loop: CASSFPGQGRPGRDEQYF. In nucleotides, the CDR3 is TGCGCCAGCAGTTTTCCGGGACAGGGGCGCCCAGGCCGGGACGAGCAGTACTTC.

The J gene is TRBJ2-7, the V gene TRBV29-1, with 7 nucleotides matching TRBD1. V lost 4 bases to trimming and J lost 2 bases; unmatched junction nucleotides: 2. Germline CDR1 and CDR2: SQVTM and ANQGSEA. The CDR3 covers 12 residues. The CDR3 sequence: CSVGQGTYEQYF. The CDR3 DNA reads as TGCAGCGTTGGACAGGGTACCTACGAGCAGTACTTC.

This chain links TRBV19 with TRBJ2-7; possible D gene TRBD2, 6 bases. Germline values: CDR1 LNHDA, CDR2 SQIVND (reference sequence). Trimming cost V 3 bases and J 6 bases, with 18 bases left between them. The CDR3 loop spans 15 amino acids. Here the CDR3 reads CASSMFGGADGEQYF. CDR3 bases: TGTGCCAGTAGTATGTTCGGAGGGGCAGACGGCGAGCAGTACTTC.

DNA for the CDR3: TGTGCCAGCAGTTCCACAGGGGTTAATTCACCCCTCCACTTT. Protein: CASSSTGVNSPLHF. The chain links TRBV27 to TRBJ1-6; 7 bases match TRBD1. The germline gives CDR1 MNHEY, CDR2 SMNVEV (reference sequence). The CDR3 is 14 residues long. The V segment lost 4 bases and the J segment 6 bases; nucleotides outside the gene matches: 3.

V is TRBV29-1 and J is TRBJ2-3; no definite D call. V lost 7 bases to trimming and J lost 4 bases, with 6 bases between them. The CDR3 is 10 amino acids. Germline V lookup: CDR1 SQVTM, CDR2 ANQGSEA. The CDR3 bases are TGCAGCGCCGGTGCAGATACGCAGTATTTT. The encoded protein is CSAGADTQYF.

This chain uses TRBV19 with TRBJ2-1, with 9 bases that match TRBD1. Germline CDR1 is LNHDA and CDR2 is SQIVND (reference sequence). The CDR3 consists of 15 residues. The junction had 5 bases not matched to a gene; V was cut back by 4 bases and J by 4 bases. This chain's CDR3 is CASSSTQGAYNEQFF. CDR3 coding DNA: TGTGCCAGTAGTAGCACACAGGGGGCATACAATGAGCAGTTCTTC.

V usage is TRBV28 and J usage is TRBJ2-1; 10 nucleotides line up with TRBD1. With 2 bases clipped from V and 4 bases from J, the junction kept 2 bases outside the gene matches. Germline CDR1 is MDHEN and CDR2 is SYDVKM. The CDR3 contains 15 residues. CDR3 sequence: CASSLPGQGYNEQFF. The CDR3 nucleotides are TGTGCCAGCAGTTTACCGGGACAGGGGTACAATGAGCAGTTCTTC.

The J gene is TRBJ1-1, the V gene TRBV28; 7 nucleotides align to TRBD1. V was clipped by 7 bases and J by 6 bases; unmatched bases: 14. The CDR3 runs 15 residues. The germline CDR1 and CDR2 sequences are MDHEN and SYDVKM. This CDR3 is CASNSLTGWPAEAFF. The CDR3 coding sequence is TGTGCCAGCAACTCCCTGACAGGGTGGCCCGCTGAAGCTTTCTTT.

The chain joins TRBV5-8 to TRBJ2-3; D gene uncertain. There are 19 residues in the CDR3. Germline CDR1 SGHTS, CDR2 YDEGEE. V was trimmed by 6 bases and J by 4 bases, leaving 30 bases between them. The CDR3 nucleotides are TGTGCCAGCACCAATTTCCCATCCGTGAGCCACCCCCGGGCAGATACGCAGTATTTT. Residues: CASTNFPSVSHPRADTQYF.

This chain links TRBV5-6 with TRBJ2-7; 8 nucleotides agree with TRBD1. The CDR3 covers 15 residues. The germline gives CDR1 SGHDT, CDR2 YYEEEE. Losses at the gene ends were 3 bases for V and 2 bases for J; bases not matched to a gene: 7. CDR3 sequence: CASSSGGAVTYEQYF. CDR3 DNA: TGTGCCAGCAGCTCAGGGGGCGCGGTTACCTACGAGCAGTACTTC.

This clone has just one count. This CDR3 is also generated by other DNA sequences in the sample. The chain has TRBV7-2 and TRBJ2-3; a possible D gene is TRBD2 (6 bases). The CDR3 is 14 residues long. Germline CDR1 is SGHTA and CDR2 is FQGNSA. V was clipped by 5 bases and J by 2 bases, with 11 bases between them. For the CDR3, the DNA is TGTGCCAGCAGCCCACGGGACTCCACAGATACGCAGTATTTT. It is translated as CASSPRDSTDTQYF.

V is TRBV5-1 and J is TRBJ2-2; 7 bases are a match to TRBD1. J was trimmed by 7 bases and V by 0 bases; bases with no gene match: 9. Germline assignment: CDR1 SGHRS and CDR2 YFSETQ. CDR3 length equals 16 residues. As DNA, the CDR3 is TGCGCCAGCAGCTTGGGACGGGACAGTATTCTCGGGGAGCTGTTTTTT. It is translated as CASSLGRDSILGELFF.

V and J are TRBV25-1 and TRBJ1-6, with D possibly TRBD1 on 5 matching bases. The CDR3 covers 17 residues. V dropped 3 bases and J dropped 0 bases, with 12 bases sitting between them. The V gene's germline CDR1 is MGHDK and CDR2 SYGVNS. The DNA of the CDR3 is TGTGCCAGCAGTGAGGACACCTCGAGCTCCTATAATTCACCCCTCCACTTT. It codes for CASSEDTSSSYNSPLHF. Based on the CDR3 plus reference TRBV25-1 and TRBJ1-6, the full variable domain is EADIYQTPRYLVIGTGKKITLECSQTMGHDKMYWYQQDPGMELHLIHYSYGVNSTEKGDLSSESTVSRIRTEHFPLTLESARPSHTSQYLCASSEDTSSSYNSPLHFGNGTRLTVT.

V and J are TRBV5-1 and TRBJ1-3; TRBD1 agrees at 9 bases. Per the germline V gene, CDR1 is SGHRS and CDR2 is YFSETQ. This CDR3 is 16 amino acids long. Trimming cost V 4 bases and J 4 bases; bases outside gene matches: 9. This CDR3 is CASSPIQGAPGNTIYF. The CDR3 DNA is TGCGCCAGCAGCCCAATACAGGGGGCACCAGGAAACACCATATATTTT. The full variable domain, with the rest looked up from reference TRBV5-1 and TRBJ1-3, is KAGVTQTPRYLIKTRGQQVTLSCSPISGHRSVSWYQQTPGQGLQFLFEYFSETQRNKGNFPGRFSGRQFSNSRSEMNVSTLELGDSALYLCASSPIQGAPGNTIYFGEGSWLTVV.